This T cell receptor (gamma chain) was found in a study of Vδ1+ human thymocytes. The germline V gene has CDR1 EGSTGY and CDR2 YDSYTSSV. V was clipped by 12 bases and J by 12 bases; unmatched bases: 14. This CDR3 is 10 amino acids long. After alphabeta T cell depletion, CD3+ Vdelta1+ Vdelta2- thymocytes were sorted. Study conclusions and caveats: Highly polyclonal TRG and TRD repertoires with Gaussian CDR3 length distributions appeared in thymus.

Extracted RNA was reverse transcribed into cDNA. CDR3 amplicons came from multiplex PCR with pooled V-gene forward and constant-region reverse primers. TCRdb re-called clones from the multiplex PCR reads via CATT. Here the sample spans approximately 8,700 gamma-chain clones, roughly 50% being singletons. Comments on this clone: Its matching antigen is unknown.

The sequencing sample was made of Vdelta1+ gamma-delta thymocytes from the thymus. Sample subset: FACS-sorted CD3+ TCRalphabeta- TCRVdelta1+ TCRVdelta2- thymocytes. This TCR derives from a girl under three years old who had congenital heart surgery. The J gene is TRGJ1 or TRGJ2, the V gene TRGV4. The J gene was missing in TCRdb and was found by matching the end of the DNA to germline. CDR3 region: CASWDSMKLF. CDR3 bases: TGTGCCTCTTGGGATAGTATGAAACTCTTT.